The clone carrying this T cell receptor (beta chain) occurred many times. TCRdb reprocessed the 5' RACE reads via MiXCR and lists one record per CDR3 protein. The data contain 35,000 to 55,000 distinct CDR3 sequences, around 6.8% of them singletons. This sample is drawn from a study of T cells after yellow fever vaccination. Trimming cost V 6 bases and J 5 bases; bases outside gene matches: 10. This CDR3 has 16 residues. CDR1 is LGHNA, CDR2 YSLEER, per germline. This TCR was recovered from a man younger than 40 who received the YFV17D yellow fever vaccine. V gene TRBV4-3 combines with J gene TRBJ2-2; 9 positions agree with TRBD2. Sequenced material: PBMCs, either bulk or a sorted T-cell subset (CD4+, CD8+, memory, or dextramer-sorted; not recorded which), taken 45 days after the yellow fever booster vaccination. DNA of the CDR3: TGCGCCAGCAGTCCTTATAGCGGGAGTTTAACCGGGGAGCTGTTTTTT. Protein: CASSPYSGSLTGELFF.